This T cell receptor beta chain is from a study of T cell responses to AZD1222 COVID-19 vaccine. Overall study: Pooling of second doses given at about 4 or about 12 weeks was done. Study-level points and caveats: Unmutated variant regions are reportedly the target of nearly half of TCRs that are spike-specific. When two AZD1222 doses had been given, Spike-specific TCR breadth and depth rose. Spike regions recognized by vaccine-associated CD4 TCRs spanned the protein, led by 160-218 and 743-854.

Using immunoSEQ multiplex PCR, the repertoire was profiled, and TCRdb retains in-frame clones only, with some absent. The sample contains roughly 93,000 clones, 85% to 90% of which appear only once. As regards this clone: The antigen remains undetermined.

CDR1 KGHDR and CDR2 SFDVKD come from the germline V gene. This CDR3 spans 14 amino acids. The germline V and J ends were trimmed by 6 bases and 2 bases, with 13 bases remaining between them. This specimen was peripheral blood, taken on day 0 of AZD1222 vaccination. The V and J genes are TRBV24-1 and TRBJ2-7; D may be TRBD1 (5 bases). This receptor was identified in an adult in good health. This CDR3 is CATSPSRAPYEQYF. The CDR3 DNA follows: TGTGCCACCAGTCCATCCAGGGCCCCCTACGAGCAGTACTTC.